The 32 T cell receptor beta chains given below trace back to one sample, sequenced in a study of T cells in Graves' hyperthyroidism and ophthalmopathy. Authors of the study amplified TCR beta CDR3 regions from RNA transcripts. An initial round of RT-PCR targeting the TCR CDR3 relied on the HTBI primer set. One entry per CDR3 protein results from TCRdb running MiXCR on the multiplex PCR reads. Of hundreds of thousands of distinct CDR3 sequences in the sample, roughly 16% were seen once. Sequenced input: blood. These receptor sequences come from a middle-aged woman with Graves' ophthalmopathy.

At least ten counts were recorded for this clonotype. This chain joins TRBV20-1 and TRBJ2-1; no clear D. V was shortened by 0 bases and J by 9 bases, with 18 bases between the two germline ends. CDR1 is DFQATT, CDR2 SNEGSKA, per germline (reference sequence). This CDR3 region has 15 residues. The CDR3 sequence is CSARDLGGDVSEQFF. CDR3 in DNA: TGCAGTGCTAGAGATCTCGGCGGAGACGTGAGTGAGCAGTTCTTC.

This clonotype was found many times. The genes are TRBV3-1 and TRBJ2-3, with 8 nucleotides matching TRBD1. The CDR3 totals 15 residues. Per germline, CDR1 LGHDT and CDR2 YNNKEL (reference sequence). J lost 3 bases, V lost 3 bases, and 5 bases had no gene match. The CDR3 DNA is TGTGCCAGCAGCCATCGACAGGGGAGTACAGATACGCAGTATTTT. It yields the protein CASSHRQGSTDTQYF.

The sample holds many counts of this clonotype. The chain couples TRBV2 to TRBJ1-2; D gene unclear. The V gene lost 7 bases and the J gene lost 7 bases, with 13 bases spanning the gap. CDR1 SNHLY and CDR2 FYNNEI come from the germline V gene. The CDR3 contains 12 residues. The CDR3 spells CASKLRGAGYTF. The CDR3 nucleotides read TGTGCCAGCAAGCTGCGGGGAGCTGGCTACACCTTC.

This clonotype was recorded at least ten times. The genes are TRBV20-1 and TRBJ2-2, with D uncertain. Trimming shortened V by 0 bases and J by 3 bases, and 11 bases separated the two germline ends. CDR1 is DFQATT, CDR2 SNEGSKA, per germline (reference sequence). This CDR3 spans 15 amino acids. In DNA form, the CDR3 reads TGCAGTGCTAGAGATGAGAGTCGAGACACCGGGGAGCTGTTTTTT. Its protein is CSARDESRDTGELFF.

The chain employs TRBV20-1 and TRBJ1-4; 8 bases line up with TRBD1. Unmatched junction bases numbered 7, after V lost 5 bases and J lost 8 bases. The CDR3 contains 13 residues. The germline CDR1 and CDR2 sequences are DFQATT and SNEGSKA (reference sequence). The CDR3 region is CSARTGFGEKLFF. As DNA, the CDR3 is TGCAGTGCTCGGACAGGGTTCGGCGAAAAACTGTTTTTT.

This clonotype was recorded at least ten times. The chain links TRBV30 to TRBJ1-5; no clear D. Germline V gene lookup returns CDR1 GTSNPN and CDR2 SVGIG (reference sequence). CDR3 length equals 14 residues. Trimming removed 2 bases from V and 2 bases from J, with 10 bases in between. The CDR3, as DNA: TGTGCCTGGAGTTATGGTACAGGCAATCAGCCCCAGCATTTT. As protein: CAWSYGTGNQPQHF.

This clonotype was counted only a few times. The V and J genes are TRBV5-1 and TRBJ1-1, with 7 bases matching TRBD1. CDR3 length: 13 amino acids. The germline gives CDR1 SGHRS, CDR2 YFSETQ. Losses at the gene ends were 4 bases for V and 7 bases for J; bases not matched to a gene: 7. The CDR3: CASSDGTANEAFF. CDR3 DNA: TGCGCCAGCAGCGACGGGACAGCAAATGAAGCTTTCTTT.

This clonotype was recorded a few times. The chain employs TRBV6-5 and TRBJ2-7; D is unresolved. This CDR3 is built from 17 residues. Trimming removed 0 bases at V and 3 bases at J, with 18 bases between. Germline lookup yields CDR1 MNHEY and CDR2 SVGAGI. CDR3 sequence: CASSYSYTPQMNYEQYF. As DNA, the CDR3 is TGTGCCAGCAGTTACTCGTACACGCCTCAGATGAACTACGAGCAGTACTTC.

A few counts support this clonotype. The chain combines TRBV5-5 with TRBJ1-6; D is ambiguous. The CDR3 spans 16 residues. Germline V gene lookup returns CDR1 SGHKS and CDR2 YYEKEE (reference sequence). V was shortened by 4 bases and J by 7 bases, with 18 bases between the two germline ends. This CDR3 reads CASSIEFRVGNSPLHF. In nucleotides, the CDR3 is TGTGCCAGCAGCATCGAGTTTCGAGTCGGGAATTCACCCCTCCACTTT.

This clonotype was seen a few times. Given a much more abundant clone one base away, this may be a read error. Without the conserved terminal phenylalanine or tryptophan, this CDR3 likely stems from a read error. The V gene is TRBV6-1, the J gene TRBJ1-6; TRBD1 aligns across 8 bases. Germline V gene data show CDR1 as MNHNS and CDR2 as SASEGT. The V segment lost 6 bases and the J segment 5 bases; nucleotides outside the gene matches: 6. CDR3 length equals 15 residues. CDR3: CASSLQGGDNSPLHL. In DNA form, the CDR3 reads TGTGCCAGCAGCCTACAGGGGGGAGATAATTCACCCCTCCACCTT.

This clonotype was detected ten times or more. The rearrangement joins TRBV28 to TRBJ1-2; 8 bases match TRBD1. Germline V gene sequence: CDR1 MDHEN, CDR2 SYDVKM. The CDR3 has 14 residues. J was trimmed by 4 bases and V by 5 bases; bases with no gene match: 6. The CDR3 coding sequence is TGTGCCAGCAGTCCTACGACAGGGGTCTATGGCTACACCTTC. Protein product: CASSPTTGVYGYTF.

This clonotype occurred many times. The rearrangement joins TRBV7-8 to TRBJ2-7; D call uncertain. Per germline, CDR1 SGHVS and CDR2 FQNEAQ. Trimming took off 7 bases at V and 6 bases at J, with 13 bases between the two ends. The CDR3 has 12 amino acids. In DNA form, the CDR3 reads TGTGCCAGCACCAGCTCGGTTTTCGAGCAGTACTTC. As protein: CASTSSVFEQYF.

This chain joins TRBV11-2 and TRBJ2-5; 9 bases align to TRBD2. This CDR3 is built from 14 residues. Unmatched junction bases numbered 7, after V lost 6 bases and J lost 5 bases. Germline V gives CDR1 SGHAT, CDR2 FQNNGV. The CDR3 region is CASRPLAGEETQYF. The CDR3 region has the DNA TGTGCCAGCAGACCCTTAGCGGGAGAGGAGACCCAGTACTTC.

This clonotype was detected many times. V usage is TRBV29-1 and J usage is TRBJ2-7; D is tentatively TRBD1 or TRBD2 (5 bases each). Germline V gene data show CDR1 as SQVTM and CDR2 as ANQGSEA. The CDR3 consists of 13 residues. V lost 6 bases to trimming and J lost 6 bases, with 18 bases between them. CDR3 loop: CSVGDLGFSEQYF. The CDR3 nucleotides read TGCAGCGTAGGGGACCTAGGGTTCTCCGAGCAGTACTTC.

With respect to this clonotype: One end of the junction is discordant with germline, which a read error may explain. The chain joins TRBV13 to TRBJ1-5; possibly TRBD1 for D (5 bases). The CDR3 is made up of 16 amino acids. Germline V gene data show CDR1 as PRHDT and CDR2 as FYEKMQ (reference sequence). This CDR3 reads CARSLRGDGPGQPQHF. DNA of the CDR3: TGTGCCAGAAGCTTGCGCGGGGACGGACCCGGTCAGCCCCAGCATTTT.

This clonotype was counted at least ten times. This rearrangement joins TRBV5-5 to TRBJ2-7, with TRBD1 as a possible D gene (6 bases). The V end was cut by 0 bases, the J end by 2 bases, with 12 bases between. The CDR3 spans 15 residues. CDR1 and CDR2 (germline): SGHKS, YYEKEE (reference sequence). The DNA of the CDR3 is TGTGCCAGCAGCTTGGCCGGACAGCTCACCTACGAGCAGTACTTC. This gives the protein CASSLAGQLTYEQYF.

The chain is built from TRBV28 and TRBJ2-1, with 15 bases lining up with TRBD2. The CDR3 totals 20 residues. V dropped 4 bases and J dropped 1; count of bases not matched to a gene: 11. Germline CDR1 is MDHEN and CDR2 is SYDVKM. Written as DNA, the CDR3 is TGTGCCAGCAGTTCCCGGACTAGCGGGAGGGCCCGGGGGTCCTACAATGAGCAGTTCTTC. Translation: CASSSRTSGRARGSYNEQFF.

This clonotype was observed many times. V usage is TRBV12-3 or TRBV12-4 and J usage is TRBJ1-5, with no clear D. V was pared by 9 bases and J by 3 bases, with 12 bases between. The CDR3 covers 13 residues. DNA for the CDR3: TGTGCCAGTTGCTCGGGGAACAATCAGCCCCAGCATTTT. It encodes CASCSGNNQPQHF.

This clonotype was picked up a small number of times. J is TRBJ2-7 and V is TRBV30; D might be TRBD1 (5 bases). The CDR3 loop spans 13 amino acids. CDR1 and CDR2 (germline): GTSNPN, SVGIG (reference sequence). V lost 6 bases and J 1 base, leaving 13 bases between the germline ends. The CDR3 spells CACTHQGSYEQYF. In nucleotides, the CDR3 is TGTGCCTGCACTCACCAGGGATCCTACGAGCAGTACTTC.

This chain links TRBV7-9 with TRBJ1-3; unclear D gene. Germline assignment: CDR1 SEHNR and CDR2 FQNEAQ (reference sequence). The CDR3 runs to 18 residues. Trimming pared 5 bases from V and 4 bases from J, leaving 24 bases between. The CDR3 DNA sequence: TGTGCCAGCAGCCCCCTGGCCGGTGTGGAAAACTCGGGAAACACCATATATTTT. It specifies CASSPLAGVENSGNTIYF.

This clonotype showed up just a few times. The DNA for the CDR3 is TGTGCCAGCAGCCCTAATCCAGGGGAGGGCTACACCTTC. This translates into CASSPNPGEGYTF. This sequence joins TRBV7-2 and TRBJ1-2; TRBD1 is a possible D gene (6 bases). Germline lookup yields CDR1 SGHTA and CDR2 FQGNSA. Trimming pared 5 bases from V and 8 bases from J, leaving 15 bases between. This CDR3 region has 13 residues.

The J gene is TRBJ2-1, the V gene TRBV6-1, with D perhaps TRBD1 or TRBD2 (5 bases each). The CDR3 loop spans 16 amino acids. CDR1 is MNHNS, CDR2 SASEGT, per germline. V lost 1 base and J 4 bases, leaving 14 bases between the germline ends. DNA of the CDR3: TGTGCCAGCAGTGAAGGTTTGGGGACGCCTTACAATGAGCAGTTCTTC. This translates into CASSEGLGTPYNEQFF.

In its sample, this clonotype was seen a few times. The chain combines TRBV2 with TRBJ1-1, with TRBD1 matching over 10 bases. Germline CDR1 SNHLY, CDR2 FYNNEI. The CDR3 runs to 13 residues. The ends lost 8 bases at V and 4 bases at J; junction bases unmatched: 4. CDR3 in DNA: TGTGCCAGCGGGGGACAGGGGATCACTGAAGCTTTCTTT. It yields the protein CASGGQGITEAFF.

This chain connects TRBV6-2 or TRBV6-3 to TRBJ2-3; 7 nucleotides align to TRBD1. This CDR3 spans 15 amino acids. CDR1 and CDR2 (germline): MNHEY, SVGEGT. The V segment lost 6 bases and the J segment 0 bases; nucleotides outside the gene matches: 6. The CDR3 sequence is CASSDRAASTDTQYF. As DNA, the CDR3 is TGTGCCAGCAGCGACAGGGCCGCTAGCACAGATACGCAGTATTTT.

This clonotype showed up many times. The J gene is TRBJ2-3, the V gene TRBV12-3 or TRBV12-4, with D unresolved. V gave up 6 bases and J gave up 4 bases, with 5 bases separating them. This CDR3 contains 11 residues. CDR3 amino acids: CASSFADTQYF. In DNA form, the CDR3 reads TGTGCCAGCAGCTTTGCAGATACGCAGTATTTT.

The CDR3, as DNA: TGCAGTGCTAGTCTTCTAGCGGAAGTCTACGAGCAGTACTTC. Protein product: CSASLLAEVYEQYF. V usage is TRBV20-1 and J usage is TRBJ2-7; 7 bases align to TRBD2. V shed 3 bases and J 3 bases; nucleotides not matched to a gene: 8. Germline V gene lookup returns CDR1 DFQATT and CDR2 SNEGSKA (reference sequence). The CDR3 loop spans 14 amino acids.

This clonotype was observed at least ten times. The CDR3 here is CASTVPSGQGNTEAFF. CDR3 sequence (DNA): TGTGCCAGCACCGTCCCCTCCGGACAGGGGAACACTGAAGCTTTCTTT. The rearrangement links TRBV28 to TRBJ1-1, with 8 bases fitting TRBD1. The CDR3 has 16 residues. V dropped 7 bases and J dropped 1; count of bases not matched to a gene: 11. Germline V gene data show CDR1 as MDHEN and CDR2 as SYDVKM.

Concerning this clonotype itself: Germline and junction disagree at one end, which may indicate a read error. The chain has TRBV19 and TRBJ1-5; weak D call: TRBD1 (5 bases). The CDR3 has 13 residues. CDR1 and CDR2 (germline): LNHDA, SQIVND (reference sequence). The CDR3 spells CASTLGQYQLQHF. DNA of the CDR3: TGTGCCAGTACTCTGGGGCAGTATCAGCTCCAGCATTTT. Supplemented by reference TRBV19 and TRBJ1-5, the full variable domain reads DGGITQSPKYLFRKEGQNVTLSCEQNLNHDAMYWYRQDPGQGLRLIYYSQIVNDFQKGDIAEGYSVSREKKESFPLTVTSAQKNPTAFYLCASTLGQYQLQHFGDGTRLSIL.

This clonotype was counted ten times or more. The CDR3 region has the DNA TGTGCCAGCAGTGAGCACAGGACTAGCGGGGTTAGCTCCTACGAGCAGTACTTC. Translation: CASSEHRTSGVSSYEQYF. V usage is TRBV2 and J usage is TRBJ2-7; TRBD2 matches 12 bases. CDR1 SNHLY and CDR2 FYNNEI come from the germline V gene. V lost 3 bases to trimming and J lost 0 bases; unmatched junction nucleotides: 9. The CDR3 is made up of 18 amino acids.

The gene calls are TRBV7-9 and TRBJ2-1, with TRBD2 matching 16 bases. The germline CDR1 and CDR2 sequences are SEHNR and FQNEAQ (reference sequence). The CDR3 runs 17 residues. The J segment lost 7 bases and the V segment lost 4 bases, leaving 7 bases of the junction unmatched. CDR3 sequence (DNA): TGTGCCAGCAGCTCGTACGGGACTAGCGGGAGGGCTAATGAGCAGTTCTTC. Translating gives CASSSYGTSGRANEQFF.

As concerns this clonotype: A read error may be the cause here, since a much bigger clone is one base away. The chain employs TRBV12-3 or TRBV12-4 and TRBJ1-5; D remains ambiguous. The CDR3 spans 15 residues. The CDR3 loop is CGSSLTGMGNQPQHF. CDR3 in DNA: TGTGGCAGCAGTTTAACGGGGATGGGCAATCAGCCCCAGCATTTT.

The chain carries TRBV7-3 and TRBJ2-2; TRBD2 might be the D (6 bases). Germline V lookup: CDR1 SGHTA, CDR2 FQGTGA. Trimming shortened V by 2 bases and J by 6 bases, and 13 bases separated the two germline ends. There are 15 residues in the CDR3. CDR3 coding DNA: TGTGCCAGCAGCTTAGGGGCGGGATATGCCGGGGAGCTGTTTTTT. Translated: CASSLGAGYAGELFF.